This T cell receptor (beta chain) emerged from a study of cytomegalovirus exposure and HLA in healthy donors (dated by TCRdb to 2016 to 2017). Some background on the complete study: In an earlier analysis of some 610 of the donors, 276 Gb of sequence data and approximately 120 million unique TCR beta sequences from 180 million or so T cells were reported. An early release covering roughly 580 HLA-typed donors comprised roughly 300 gigabases of sequencing data and tens of millions of unique TCR sequences. Among the approximately 400 genotyped donors, about 83% belonged to the genetic ancestry cluster associated with self-reported Caucasian donors. The aim of the study was to test whether cataloging public T cell receptors could identify signatures of past pathogen exposure. The study profiled the T cell repertoires of fewer than 850 subjects by immunosequencing and related them to cytomegalovirus serostatus. Besides the first cohort of roughly 640 subjects, a separate validation cohort made up of 120 different subjects was used. To predict cytomegalovirus infection status, the study brought together high-throughput TCR immunosequencing, statistical association of individual TCRs with disease status, and machine learning. In a later analysis, previously published TCR beta repertoires from 600 to 850 donors were re-analyzed and high-resolution HLA genotyping was added so that TCR occurrence patterns could be studied. In the later analysis, no new phenotypic data were used to find candidate immune exposures; instead, reliance was placed on TCR beta sequences and their occurrence across donors. In an earlier analysis of several hundred of the donors, high-throughput TCR beta sequencing was used to judge whether each TCR beta V gene segment behaved as functional or pseudogenic. Donor age, sex, ethnicity and CMV serostatus were compiled alongside the repertoire data. A later genetic analysis took genome-wide SNP genotypes for about 65% of the 666 donors and used that subset as a discovery cohort. All discovery cohort repertoires had been generated on a single sequencing platform. Both class I and class II loci were covered by HLA typing, at four-digit resolution. Typing coverage varied by locus: about 620-640 donors for A, B, C, DRB1 and DQB1; about 520 for DQA1; about 570 for DPA1; about 450 for DPB1. Four or five DR-DQ haplotypes were handled as single units for association and clustering, since linkage in the cohort was strong. Among a few hundred genotyped donors of the cohort, an average of around 240,000 unique TCR beta nucleotide sequences were sequenced per donor, roughly 20% of them non-productive. General conclusions and limits of the study: In a later analysis, several top co-occurrence clusters were reported to appear linked to parvovirus B19, influenza, CMV and Epstein-Barr virus. Presence/absence analyses assumed roughly uniform sequencing depth across donors, an assumption that may not hold. The classifier was reported to diagnose cytomegalovirus status with high specificity and sensitivity in both the original and validation cohorts. In a later genetic analysis, a missense DCLRE1C variant was associated with V-gene and J-gene trimming of TCR beta chains, and the association was replicated in an independent cohort. According to a later genetic analysis, donors in an Asian-associated ancestry cluster had fewer N-insertions in productive TCRs than the roughly 700-donor mean. Assigning TCR associations to individual alleles was difficult when HLA alleles, especially DR and DQ, strongly co-occurred. The authors suggested that the approach could potentially be generalized to other disease states and immunological phenotypes. Fewer than 20 rarely observed V segments, including chromosome 9 orphons, were excluded from the earlier analysis of several hundred of the donors because counts were too low. Linkage disequilibrium might explain the correlated functional status among segregating V segments, but an unknown experimental factor could not be excluded. The study gave a list of around 170 TCR beta chains associated with cytomegalovirus. The 87-base-pair reads could not distinguish some IMGT-functional V segments, including TRBV6-2 and TRBV6-3, so those segments were excluded. Only TCR beta chains were sequenced in this cohort, and the absence of alpha or paired-chain data limited detectable features. An earlier analysis of some 590 of the donors showed that most TCR beta V segments appeared in productive rearrangements either about 87% or about 30% of the time, which broadly matched IMGT annotations. A few of the identified cytomegalovirus-associated TCR beta chains were confirmed in vitro to be specific for cytomegalovirus antigens. Immune exposure information for the cohort was limited to CMV serostatus. A further reported finding was that TCR beta sequences accurately predicted the HLA-A and HLA-B alleles for most subjects in the first cohort. HLA typing was unavailable for some donors at each locus, so association tests used only the typed subset. A cluster of highly shared sequence variants was judged likely to be a technical artifact of the sequencing pipeline. A later analysis associated 17,000 or so TCR beta sequences with specific HLA alleles at a false discovery rate of 0.05. In a later analysis, HLA-associated TCR beta chains showed more clonal expansion and lower generation probabilities than non-associated chains that were equally common. In a later analysis, the rate of TCR association differed among HLA loci, with DRB1 alleles having the most associated TCRs and HLA-C alleles having the fewest. A later analysis found that most CMV-associated TCR beta chains appeared HLA-restricted, with HLA associations seemingly driven largely by CMV exposure. Across donors, most TCR sequences were observed very rarely, whereas some public TCRs were present in many individuals.

The CDR3, cysteine through phenylalanine, is 13 amino acids long. The retained sequence is limited to the CDR3, 39 bases, with the frame set at the first base. The junction shows trimming of 7 bases on V and 5 bases on J, plus 11 bases between the germline ends. From a lookup of the germline V gene, CDR1 and CDR2 are SNHLY and FYNNEI. The library was produced with the immunoSEQ multiplex PCR assay. For the multiplex PCR, a mixture combining 60 forward primers for TCR Vbeta segments and 13 reverse primers for TCR Jbeta segments was used. The CDR3 region of rearranged TCR beta genes was amplified from genomic DNA by a multiplex PCR assay. The Illumina HiSeq System was used to sequence the amplified TCR beta libraries as 87-base-pair reads. On the study's bioinformatics: A later analysis tallied tens of millions of unique TCR beta chains across the 666 repertoires, and approximately 12 million of those chains were shared by two or more donors. A nearest-neighbor algorithm error-corrected the raw reads and collapsed the reads into unique sequences, merging closely related sequences to remove PCR and sequencing errors. CDR3 sequences were aligned to IMGT reference sequences to assign V, D and J gene segments. For a sequence to be retained, a match of at least six nucleotides was required to both a V gene segment and a J gene segment. A rearrangement was called productive if the CDR3 had no stop codons and remained in frame with V and J, and every other rearrangement was called non-productive. Following IMGT convention, CDR3 was defined as the stretch from the second conserved V-encoded cysteine up to the conserved J-encoded phenylalanine. In an earlier analysis of some 550 of the donors, sequences lacking an unambiguous match to a single V gene segment were excluded. In an earlier analysis of several hundred of the donors, V segments were called functional above 56.7% productive rearrangements and were called segregating when the between-donor standard deviation exceeded 5%. A statistical classification framework was developed to diagnose cytomegalovirus status using the catalog of TCR beta chain sequences. In a later analysis, TCR nucleotide sequences were compared against IMGT/GENE-DB human TR gene sequences so that V and J genes could be assigned. A later analysis assigned CDR3 sequences and most-parsimonious VDJ recombination scenarios with the TCRdist pipeline. In a later analysis, each TCR beta chain was defined by its CDR3 amino acid sequence together with its V-gene family, and reads lacking a unique V-gene family were excluded. To address suspected cross-contamination and a sequencing artifact, a later analysis removed several hundred highly shared, low-generation-probability nucleotide sequences. A later analysis calculated a clonal expansion index for each public chain from normalized within-repertoire ranks of inferred template counts. In a later analysis, generation probabilities were computed using a VDJ recombination model fitted to out-of-frame rearrangements, and the results were checked against IGoR. In a later analysis, TCR-TCR, TCR-HLA and TCR-CMV co-occurrence was scored with hypergeometric tests, and a repertoire-size bias correction was applied to TCR pairs. False discovery rates were estimated in a later analysis by permuting HLA or CMV assignments 20 times. In a later analysis, co-occurring TCRs were grouped with DBSCAN, and TCRdist sequence similarity was added when clustering was performed within HLA-allele-positive subsets. For co-occurrence clustering, repertoires with fewer than 30,000 or more than 120,000 public chains were excluded, along with about five repertoires with anomalous nucleotide sharing. TCRdb's version of the immuneACCESS table is confined to in-frame rearrangements and falls short of the full clone set. An unresolved V gene accounts for under half of the shortfall where checked; the remainder is of unknown origin. The V and J calls and clone size come from that table; D and trimming were worked out from the DNA. Within this sample are approximately 200,000 clones, with over 75% of them counted one time only. The ten largest clones take up roughly 0.098% of the sample.

In the case of this clone: This clone's antigen is unknown. Base qualities were left out, and no much larger clone turns up one base away.

The cohort comprised fewer than 700 healthy bone marrow donors. At the time of sampling, every cohort member was nominally healthy, though immune exposures that went unrecorded were likely present. The donor was CMV seronegative and belonged to the group of 352 seronegative cohort members. A peripheral blood sample was provided by each donor, and peripheral blood mononuclear cells were used for TCR beta sequencing. Genomic DNA was extracted from the blood cell samples with the Qiagen DNeasy Blood Extraction Kit. Here the chain combines TRBV2 and TRBJ2-2, with a weak D call of TRBD1 (6 bases match). The origin of this receptor is a boy between 2 and 10 years old in good health and CMV-seronegative. The material sequenced was PBMCs. The DNA reads TGTGCCAGCACGGACAGCCAAACCGGGGAGCTGTTTTTT. Its protein product is CASTDSQTGELFF.